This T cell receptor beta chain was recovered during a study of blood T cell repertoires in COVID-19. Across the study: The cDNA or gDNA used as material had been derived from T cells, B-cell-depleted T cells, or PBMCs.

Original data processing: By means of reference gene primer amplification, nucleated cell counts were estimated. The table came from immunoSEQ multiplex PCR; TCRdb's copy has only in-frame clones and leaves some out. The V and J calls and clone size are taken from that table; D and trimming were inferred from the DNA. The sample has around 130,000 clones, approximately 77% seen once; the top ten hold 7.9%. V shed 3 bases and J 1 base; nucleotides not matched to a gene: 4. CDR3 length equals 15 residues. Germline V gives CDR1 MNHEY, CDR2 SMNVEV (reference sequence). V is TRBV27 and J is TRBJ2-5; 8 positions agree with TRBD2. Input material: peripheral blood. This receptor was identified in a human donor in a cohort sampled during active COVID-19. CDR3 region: CASSFSSGGQETQYF. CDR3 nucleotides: TGTGCCAGCAGTTTCTCCAGCGGGGGCCAAGAGACCCAGTACTTC.